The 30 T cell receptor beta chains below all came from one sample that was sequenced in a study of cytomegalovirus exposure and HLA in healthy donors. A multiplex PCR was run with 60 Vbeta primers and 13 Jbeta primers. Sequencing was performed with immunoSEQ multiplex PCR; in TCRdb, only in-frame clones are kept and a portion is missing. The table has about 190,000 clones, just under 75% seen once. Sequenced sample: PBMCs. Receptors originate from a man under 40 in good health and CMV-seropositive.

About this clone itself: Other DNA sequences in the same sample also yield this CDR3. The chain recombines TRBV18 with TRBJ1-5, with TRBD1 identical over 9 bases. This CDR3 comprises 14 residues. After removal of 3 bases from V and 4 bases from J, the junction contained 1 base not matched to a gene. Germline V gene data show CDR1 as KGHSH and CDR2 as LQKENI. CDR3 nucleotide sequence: TGTGCCAGCTCACCCGGGACAGGGAATCAGCCCCAGCATTTT. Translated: CASSPGTGNQPQHF.

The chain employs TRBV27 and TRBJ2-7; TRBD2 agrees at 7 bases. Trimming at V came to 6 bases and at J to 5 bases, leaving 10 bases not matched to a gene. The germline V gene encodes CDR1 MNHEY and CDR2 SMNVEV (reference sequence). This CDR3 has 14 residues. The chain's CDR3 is CASSQGGPGDEQYF. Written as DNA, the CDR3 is TGTGCCAGCAGCCAGGGAGGGCCGGGGGACGAGCAGTACTTC.

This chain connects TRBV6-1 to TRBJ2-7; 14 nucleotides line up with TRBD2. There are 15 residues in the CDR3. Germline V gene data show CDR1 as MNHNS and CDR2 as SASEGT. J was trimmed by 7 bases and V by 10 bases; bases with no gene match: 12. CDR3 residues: CATGPGTSGSWEQYF. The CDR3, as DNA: TGTGCCACAGGTCCCGGGACTAGCGGGAGCTGGGAGCAGTACTTC.

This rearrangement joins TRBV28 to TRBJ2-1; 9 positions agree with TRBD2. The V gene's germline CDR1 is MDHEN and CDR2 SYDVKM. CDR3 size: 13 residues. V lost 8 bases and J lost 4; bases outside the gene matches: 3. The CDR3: CASRLADYNEQFF. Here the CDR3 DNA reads TGTGCCAGCCGACTAGCGGATTACAATGAGCAGTTCTTC.

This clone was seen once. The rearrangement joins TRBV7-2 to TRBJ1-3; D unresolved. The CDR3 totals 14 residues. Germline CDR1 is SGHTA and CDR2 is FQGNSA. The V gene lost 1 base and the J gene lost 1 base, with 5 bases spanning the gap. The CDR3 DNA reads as TGTGCCAGCAGCTTAGGAGTTTCTGGAAACACCATATATTTT. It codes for CASSLGVSGNTIYF.

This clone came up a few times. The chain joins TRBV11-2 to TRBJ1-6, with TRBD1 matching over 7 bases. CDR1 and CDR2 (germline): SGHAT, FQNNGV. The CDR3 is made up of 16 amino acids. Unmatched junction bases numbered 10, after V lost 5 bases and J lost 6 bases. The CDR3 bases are TGTGCCAGCAGCGCCGGGACAGAGATTCGTAATTCACCCCTCCACTTT. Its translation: CASSAGTEIRNSPLHF.

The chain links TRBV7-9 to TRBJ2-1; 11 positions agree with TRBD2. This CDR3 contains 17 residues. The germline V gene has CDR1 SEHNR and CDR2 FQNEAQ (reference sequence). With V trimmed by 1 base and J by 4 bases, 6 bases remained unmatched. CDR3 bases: TGTGCCAGCAGCTTAGAAAAAACTAGCGGGAGTTACAATGAGCAGTTCTTC. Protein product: CASSLEKTSGSYNEQFF.

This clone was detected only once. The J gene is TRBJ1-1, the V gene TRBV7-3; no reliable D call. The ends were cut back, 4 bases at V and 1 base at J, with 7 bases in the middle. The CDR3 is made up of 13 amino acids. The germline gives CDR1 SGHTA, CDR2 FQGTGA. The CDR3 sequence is CASSSDWNTEAFF. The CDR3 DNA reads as TGTGCCAGCAGCTCAGACTGGAACACTGAAGCTTTCTTT.

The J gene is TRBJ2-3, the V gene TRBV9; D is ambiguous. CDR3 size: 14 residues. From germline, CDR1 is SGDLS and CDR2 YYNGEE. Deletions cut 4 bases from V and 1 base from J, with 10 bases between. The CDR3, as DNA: TGTGCCAGCAGCCTCGGAGCAGGCACAGATACGCAGTATTTT. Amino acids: CASSLGAGTDTQYF. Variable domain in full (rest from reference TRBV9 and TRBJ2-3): DSGVTQTPKHLITATGQRVTLRCSPRSGDLSVYWYQQSLDQGLQFLIQYYNGEERAKGNILERFSAQQFPDLHSELNLSSLELGDSALYFCASSLGAGTDTQYFGPGTRLTVL.

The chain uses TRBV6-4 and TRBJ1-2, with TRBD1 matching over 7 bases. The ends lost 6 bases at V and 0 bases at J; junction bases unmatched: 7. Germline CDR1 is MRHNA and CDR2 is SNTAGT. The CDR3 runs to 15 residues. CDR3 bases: TGTGCCAGCAGACCCCCCAGGGGGGCTAACTATGGCTACACCTTC. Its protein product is CASRPPRGANYGYTF.

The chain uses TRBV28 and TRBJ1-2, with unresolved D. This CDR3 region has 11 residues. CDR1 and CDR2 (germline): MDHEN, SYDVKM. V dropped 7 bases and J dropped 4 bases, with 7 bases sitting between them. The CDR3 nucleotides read TGTGCCAGCACCCGGGGCTATGGCTACACCTTC. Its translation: CASTRGYGYTF.

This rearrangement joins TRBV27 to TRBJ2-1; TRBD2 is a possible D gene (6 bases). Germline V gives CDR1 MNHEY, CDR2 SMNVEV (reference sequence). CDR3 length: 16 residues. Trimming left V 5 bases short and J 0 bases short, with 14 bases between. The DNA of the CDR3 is TGTGCCAGCAGTGGCCTGTCAGCGGGCTCCTACAATGAGCAGTTCTTC. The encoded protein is CASSGLSAGSYNEQFF.

CDR3 sequence (DNA): TGTGCCAGCAGCTTAGTAGCGGGAGAGTGGAATGAGCAGTTCTTC. It encodes CASSLVAGEWNEQFF. The rearrangement joins TRBV7-2 to TRBJ2-1; 9 bases agree with TRBD2. The germline gives CDR1 SGHTA, CDR2 FQGNSA. V was pared by 1 base and J by 7 bases, with 5 bases of the junction left unmatched. The CDR3 is 15 amino acids.

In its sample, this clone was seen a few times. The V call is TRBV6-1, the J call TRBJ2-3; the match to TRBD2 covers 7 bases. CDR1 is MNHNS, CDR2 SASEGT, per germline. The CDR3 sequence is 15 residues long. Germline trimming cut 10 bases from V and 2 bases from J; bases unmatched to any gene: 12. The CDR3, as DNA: TGTGCCAACGTGGGACCGGGGGGTCCCACAGATACGCAGTATTTT. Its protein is CANVGPGGPTDTQYF.

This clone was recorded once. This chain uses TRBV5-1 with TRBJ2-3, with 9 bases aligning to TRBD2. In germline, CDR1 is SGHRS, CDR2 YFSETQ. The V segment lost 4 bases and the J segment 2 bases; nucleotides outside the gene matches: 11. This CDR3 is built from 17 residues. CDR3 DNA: TGCGCCAGCAGCATGCTTCATGGCGGGAGGGTCACAGATACGCAGTATTTT. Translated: CASSMLHGGRVTDTQYF. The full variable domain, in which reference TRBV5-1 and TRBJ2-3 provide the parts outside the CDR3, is KAGVTQTPRYLIKTRGQQVTLSCSPISGHRSVSWYQQTPGQGLQFLFEYFSETQRNKGNFPGRFSGRQFSNSRSEMNVSTLELGDSALYLCASSMLHGGRVTDTQYFGPGTRLTVL.

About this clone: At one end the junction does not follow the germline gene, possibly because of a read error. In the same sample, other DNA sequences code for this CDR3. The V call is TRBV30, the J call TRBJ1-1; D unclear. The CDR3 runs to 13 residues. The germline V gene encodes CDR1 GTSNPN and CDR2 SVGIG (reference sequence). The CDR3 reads CAWRTSGLTEAFF. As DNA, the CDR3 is TGTGCCTGGAGGACCTCGGGGTTGACTGAGGCTTTCTTT.

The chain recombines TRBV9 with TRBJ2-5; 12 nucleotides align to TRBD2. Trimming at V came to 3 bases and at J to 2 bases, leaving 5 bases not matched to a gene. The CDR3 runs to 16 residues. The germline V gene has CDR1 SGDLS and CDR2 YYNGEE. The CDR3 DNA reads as TGTGCCAGCAGCGCGACTAGCGGGAGTGGGCAAGAGACCCAGTACTTC. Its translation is CASSATSGSGQETQYF.

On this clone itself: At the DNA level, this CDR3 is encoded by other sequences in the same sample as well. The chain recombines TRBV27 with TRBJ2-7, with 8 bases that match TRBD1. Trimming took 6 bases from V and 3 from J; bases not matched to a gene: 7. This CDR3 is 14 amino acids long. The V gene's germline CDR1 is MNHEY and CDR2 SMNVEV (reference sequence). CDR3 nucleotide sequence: TGTGCCAGCAGCTTCGCAGGGGGCCGCTACGAGCAGTACTTC. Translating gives CASSFAGGRYEQYF.

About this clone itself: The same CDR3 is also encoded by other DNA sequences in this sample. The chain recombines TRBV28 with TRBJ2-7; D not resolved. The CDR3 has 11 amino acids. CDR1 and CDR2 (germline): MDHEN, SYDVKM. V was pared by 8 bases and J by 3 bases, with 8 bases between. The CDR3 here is CASGLVYEQYF. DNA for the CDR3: TGTGCCAGCGGGCTTGTCTACGAGCAGTACTTC.

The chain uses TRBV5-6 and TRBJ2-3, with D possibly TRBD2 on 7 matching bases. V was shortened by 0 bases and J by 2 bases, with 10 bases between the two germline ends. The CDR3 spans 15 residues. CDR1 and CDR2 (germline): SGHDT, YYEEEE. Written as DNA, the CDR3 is TGTGCCAGCAGCTTGGAGGGGGGGCTCACAGATACGCAGTATTTT. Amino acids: CASSLEGGLTDTQYF.

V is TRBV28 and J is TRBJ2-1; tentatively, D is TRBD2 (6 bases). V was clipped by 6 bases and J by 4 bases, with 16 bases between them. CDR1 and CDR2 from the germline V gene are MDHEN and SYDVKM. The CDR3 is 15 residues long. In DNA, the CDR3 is TGTGCCAGCAGGGGAGCGGGCGCCCAATACAATGAGCAGTTCTTC. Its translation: CASRGAGAQYNEQFF.

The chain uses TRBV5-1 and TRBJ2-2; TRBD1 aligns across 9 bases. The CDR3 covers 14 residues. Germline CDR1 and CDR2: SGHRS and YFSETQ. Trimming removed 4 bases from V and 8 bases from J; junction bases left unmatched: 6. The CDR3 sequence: CASSPGQGFGELFF. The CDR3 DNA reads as TGCGCCAGCAGCCCGGGACAGGGTTTTGGGGAGCTGTTTTTT.

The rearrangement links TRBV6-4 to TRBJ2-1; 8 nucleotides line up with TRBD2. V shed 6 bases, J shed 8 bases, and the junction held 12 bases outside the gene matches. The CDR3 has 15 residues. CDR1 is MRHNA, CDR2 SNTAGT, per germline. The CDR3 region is CASSAGTGGWDEQFF. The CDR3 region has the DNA TGTGCCAGCAGCGCCGGGACGGGAGGGTGGGATGAGCAGTTCTTC.

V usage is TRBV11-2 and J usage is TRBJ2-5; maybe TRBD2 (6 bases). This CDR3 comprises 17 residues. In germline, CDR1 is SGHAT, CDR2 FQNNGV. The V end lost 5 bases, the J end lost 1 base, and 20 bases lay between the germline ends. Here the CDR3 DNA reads TGTGCCAGCAGCCCACTCTTTATGACTAGGGTCCAAGAGACCCAGTACTTC. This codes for CASSPLFMTRVQETQYF.

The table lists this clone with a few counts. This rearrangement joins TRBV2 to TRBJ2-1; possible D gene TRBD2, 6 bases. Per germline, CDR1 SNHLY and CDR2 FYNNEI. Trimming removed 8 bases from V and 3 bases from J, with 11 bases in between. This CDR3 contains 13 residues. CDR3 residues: CASGRTNYNEQFF. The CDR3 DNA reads TGTGCCAGCGGAAGGACTAACTACAATGAGCAGTTCTTC. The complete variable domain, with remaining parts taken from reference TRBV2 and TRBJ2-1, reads EPEVTQTPSHQVTQMGQEVILRCVPISNHLYFYWYRQILGQKVEFLVSFYNNEISEKSEIFDDQFSVERPDGSNFTLKIRSTKLEDSAMYFCASGRTNYNEQFFGPGTRLTVL.

The CDR3 here is CAWSRGGSGANVLTF. As DNA, the CDR3 is TGTGCCTGGTCCCGAGGGGGTTCTGGGGCCAACGTCCTGACTTTC. The chain joins TRBV30 to TRBJ2-6, with D possibly TRBD1 on 6 matching bases. CDR1 is GTSNPN, CDR2 SVGIG, per germline (reference sequence). Trimming left V 5 bases short and J 1 base short, with 12 bases between. CDR3 length: 15 amino acids.

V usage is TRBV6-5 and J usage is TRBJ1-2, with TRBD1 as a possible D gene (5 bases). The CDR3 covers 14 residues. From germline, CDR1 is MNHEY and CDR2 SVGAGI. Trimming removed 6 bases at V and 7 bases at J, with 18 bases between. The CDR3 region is CASSPGGALGGYTF. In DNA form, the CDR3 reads TGTGCCAGCAGCCCGGGCGGGGCTTTGGGTGGCTACACCTTC.

DNA for the CDR3: TGTGCCATCAGACCGAAGACAGGGGTAACTGAAGCTTTCTTT. It is translated as CAIRPKTGVTEAFF. The V and J genes are TRBV10-3 and TRBJ1-1, with 8 positions matching TRBD1. The length of the CDR3 is 14 residues. Germline values: CDR1 ENHRY, CDR2 SYGVKD. The V segment lost 6 bases and the J segment 5 bases; nucleotides outside the gene matches: 8.

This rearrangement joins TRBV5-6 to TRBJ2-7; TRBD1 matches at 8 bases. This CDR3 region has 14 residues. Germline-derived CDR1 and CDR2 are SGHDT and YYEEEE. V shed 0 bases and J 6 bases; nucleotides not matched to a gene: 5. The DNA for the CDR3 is TGTGCCAGCAGCTTGGGGCAGGGGGCCTTCGAGCAGTACTTC. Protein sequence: CASSLGQGAFEQYF.

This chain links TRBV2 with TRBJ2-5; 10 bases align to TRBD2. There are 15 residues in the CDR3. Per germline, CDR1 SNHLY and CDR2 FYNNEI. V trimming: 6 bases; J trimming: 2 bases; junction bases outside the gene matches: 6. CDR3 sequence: CASRRLAGLQETQYF. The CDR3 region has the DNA TGTGCCAGCAGGAGACTAGCGGGCCTGCAAGAGACCCAGTACTTC.